The sequence of this TCR beta chain was determined in a study of glioma-infiltrating T cells after dendritic cell vaccination. For the study at large: Samples are from glioblastoma patients in Phase I and II dendritic cell vaccine trials. Dendritic cell vaccine was injected intradermally three times, biweekly. General study points: Few patients contributed both blood and tumor specimens.

The PCR used 60 V beta and 13 J beta primers. Method: immunoSEQ multiplex PCR; TCRdb's copy keeps in-frame clones and lacks some. The profile shows roughly 62,000 clones, approximately 83% of them singletons. The time point was: after dendritic cell vaccination, including at tumor progression/relapse. As for this clone: Its antigen is not known.

The CDR3 extends over 13 amino acids. The germline CDR1 and CDR2 sequences are SGHNT and YENEEA. Trimming at V came to 5 bases and at J to 6 bases, leaving 6 bases not matched to a gene. This sample comprised blood, obtained after dendritic cell vaccination. The chain uses TRBV11-3 and TRBJ1-2; 7 nucleotides line up with TRBD1. This clonotype originated in a human donor with glioblastoma. The DNA for the CDR3 is TGTGCCAGCAGCCAGAGTCAGGGGGATGGCTACACCTTC. Residues: CASSQSQGDGYTF.